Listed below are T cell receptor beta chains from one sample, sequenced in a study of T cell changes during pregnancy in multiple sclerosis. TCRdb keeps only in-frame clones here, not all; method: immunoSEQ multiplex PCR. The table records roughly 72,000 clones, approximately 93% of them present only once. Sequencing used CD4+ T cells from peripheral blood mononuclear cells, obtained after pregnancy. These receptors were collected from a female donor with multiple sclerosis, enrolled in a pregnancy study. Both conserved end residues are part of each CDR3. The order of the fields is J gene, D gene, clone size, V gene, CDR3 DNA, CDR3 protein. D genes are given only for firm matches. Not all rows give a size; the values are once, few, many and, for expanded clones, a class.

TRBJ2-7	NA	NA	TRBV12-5	TGTGCTAGTGGTTTCGACGGAGACAGACCCTACGAGCAGTACTTC	CASGFDGDRPYEQYF
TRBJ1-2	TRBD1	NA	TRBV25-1	TGTGCCAGCAGTGAATATGTGTTGGACAGGCTAGATGGCTACACCTTC	CASSEYVLDRLDGYTF
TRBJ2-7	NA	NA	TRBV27	TGTGCCAGCAGTTTACAGGGATCCCTCTCCTACGAGCAGTACTTC	CASSLQGSLSYEQYF
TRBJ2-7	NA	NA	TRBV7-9	TGTGCCAGCAGCTTCGAGGGTCGCGAGCAGTACTTC	CASSFEGREQYF
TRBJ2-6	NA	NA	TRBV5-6	TGTGCCAGCACCCGGGGGAGGAGCTCTGGGGCCAACGTCCTGACTTTC	CASTRGRSSGANVLTF
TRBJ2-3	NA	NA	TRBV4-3	TGCGCCAGCAGCCCTGGGCCTACCCGTGACACAGATACGCAGTATTTT	CASSPGPTRDTDTQYF
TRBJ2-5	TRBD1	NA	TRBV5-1	TGCGCCAGCAGCTCTGGTACAGGGGGAGAGACCCAGTACTTC	CASSSGTGGETQYF
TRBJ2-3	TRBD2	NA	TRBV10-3	TGTGCCACCACTAGCGGGAGTTTTAAAGATACGCAGTATTTT	CATTSGSFKDTQYF
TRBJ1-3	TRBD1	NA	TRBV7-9	TGTGCCAGCAAACGGACAGGGGGAGTCTCTGGAAACACCATATATTTT	CASKRTGGVSGNTIYF
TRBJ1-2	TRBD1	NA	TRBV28	TGTGCCAGCAGTTTAGGGGGACAGGTTGGCGGCTACACCTTC	CASSLGGQVGGYTF
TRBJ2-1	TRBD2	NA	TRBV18	TGTGCCAGCTCACGTACCTCGGGGGTAGCGGGAGGCGATGAGCAGTTCTTC	CASSRTSGVAGGDEQFF
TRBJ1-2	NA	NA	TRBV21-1	TGTGCCAGCAGCTCAGACAGGGAAGGCTACACCTTC	CASSSDREGYTF
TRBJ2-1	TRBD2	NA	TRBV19	TGTGCCAGCAGACCAGCGGGAGCCATGGGGGGCAATGAGCAGTTCTTC	CASRPAGAMGGNEQFF
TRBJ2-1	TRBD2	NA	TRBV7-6	TGTGCCAGCAGCTTCCCCAGAGCCACCGGGACTAGCGGAGGGTACAATAGGGGTGAGCAGTTCTTC	CASSFPRATGTSGGYNRGEQFF
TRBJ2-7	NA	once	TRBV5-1	TGCGCCAGCAGCTTGATGACGGGACAATCCTACGCGCAGCAGTACTTC	CASSLMTGQSYAQQYF
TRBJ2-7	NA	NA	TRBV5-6	TGTGCCAGCAGCTTGGATTCACGTCCGGGCTACGAGCAGTACTTC	CASSLDSRPGYEQYF